Listed below are T cell receptor beta chains from one sample, sequenced in a study of T cell changes during pregnancy in multiple sclerosis. Clones were read by immunoSEQ multiplex PCR, and TCRdb kept only the in-frame ones, dropping some. The table includes about 40,000 clones, nearly 90% detected once. Sequenced material: CD4+ T cells from peripheral blood mononuclear cells, taken in the first trimester of pregnancy. All receptors derive from a female donor with multiple sclerosis, enrolled in a pregnancy study. Each CDR3 is given with its conserved first and last residue. Fields, in order: clone size, V gene, D gene, J gene, CDR3 DNA, CDR3 protein. A D gene is named only where the DNA matches it firmly. Part of the rows lack a size; the others show once, few, many or a class for expanded clones.

NA,TRBV29-1,NA,TRBJ2-5,TGCAGCGTTAATTTCGCGGGGGAGACCCAGTACTTC,CSVNFAGETQYF
NA,TRBV19,NA,TRBJ2-3,TGTGCCAGTACCTCTGGGAGCTGGAGCACAGATACGCAGTATTTT,CASTSGSWSTDTQYF
NA,TRBV7-2,NA,TRBJ1-6,TGTGCCAGCAGCACCCGGTATTCACCCCTCCACTTT,CASSTRYSPLHF
once,TRBV18,NA,TRBJ2-1,TGTGCCAGCTCACCCCCCTCCTCCTACAATGAGCAGTTCTTC,CASSPPSSYNEQFF
NA,TRBV7-9,TRBD2,TRBJ2-3,TGTGCCAGCAGCTTACCCCTGCGACTAGCGGGAATATTGAGTACGCAGTATTTT,CASSLPLRLAGILSTQYF
NA,TRBV30,TRBD2,TRBJ2-3,TGTGCCTGGAGTGTACTGACTAGCGGGAGGGCCCGACGTCGGACAGATACGCAGTATTTT,CAWSVLTSGRARRRTDTQYF
NA,TRBV5-4,NA,TRBJ2-3,TGTGCCAGCAGCTTGGGAGGTCGGGCGGGCATCACAGATACGCAGTATTTT,CASSLGGRAGITDTQYF
NA,TRBV19,TRBD2,TRBJ2-1,TGTGCCAGTAGTACACGGGGGGACGAGCAGTTCTTC,CASSTRGDEQFF
NA,TRBV6-1,NA,TRBJ1-5,TGTGCCAGCAACTCGTTCGGGACAAACAATCAGCCCCAGCATTTT,CASNSFGTNNQPQHF
NA,TRBV5-4,TRBD2,TRBJ2-1,TGTGCCAGCAGCTCCGGACTAGCGGGAGGCAATGAGCAGTTCTTC,CASSSGLAGGNEQFF
NA,TRBV5-4,TRBD2,TRBJ2-5,TGTGCCAGCAGTTGGACTAGCGGGGGCCAAGAGACCCAGTACTTC,CASSWTSGGQETQYF
once,TRBV7-2,NA,TRBJ2-3,TGTGCCAGCAGCACGCAGGGAGGTAGCACAGATACGCAGTATTTT,CASSTQGGSTDTQYF
NA,TRBV5-1,TRBD2,TRBJ2-3,TGCGCCAGCAACCTGGGAGGGAGCGAGGGAGATACGCAGTATTTT,CASNLGGSEGDTQYF
NA,TRBV5-4,NA,TRBJ2-5,TGTGCCAGCAGCTTGATGGCCACCCAAGAGACCCAGTACTTC,CASSLMATQETQYF
NA,TRBV20-1,NA,TRBJ2-5,TGCAGTGCTAGGACTGGGGAGACCCAGTACTTC,CSARTGETQYF
NA,TRBV4-2,NA,TRBJ2-2,TGTGCCAGCAGCCAAGGCTTGGCTGCCGGGGAGCTGTTTTTT,CASSQGLAAGELFF
NA,TRBV5-4,NA,TRBJ1-3,TGTGCCAGCAGCCACCAAACAGTTCTATCTGGAAACACCATATATTTT,CASSHQTVLSGNTIYF
once,TRBV28,NA,TRBJ1-2,TGTGCCAGCAGGGGCGGGGTGGGAGGATCGAACTATGGCTACACCTTC,CASRGGVGGSNYGYTF
NA,TRBV4-1,TRBD2,TRBJ2-1,TGCGCCAGCAGCCAAGTCAAGGGGACTAGCGGGAGTGGGGAGCAGTTCTTC,CASSQVKGTSGSGEQFF
NA,TRBV12-5,TRBD1,TRBJ1-5,TGTGCTAGTGGTTTGGTGTATACCGGGACAGGGATCCGCCAGCCCCAGCATTTT,CASGLVYTGTGIRQPQHF
NA,TRBV14,NA,TRBJ1-2,TGTGCCAGCAGCCAAGGTAAAGCAAGCTATGGCTACACCTTC,CASSQGKASYGYTF
NA,TRBV5-1,TRBD2,TRBJ2-1,TGCGCCAGCAGCTCCGGACTAGCGGGTATCAATGAGCAGTTCTTC,CASSSGLAGINEQFF
NA,TRBV25-1,NA,TRBJ2-7,TGTGCCACCCCTTCGGGGTACGAGCAGTACTTC,CATPSGYEQYF
NA,TRBV19,NA,TRBJ1-4,TGTGCCAGTAGTTCCCGGGCCCAGGGGCTTCAGGAAAAACTGTTTTTT,CASSSRAQGLQEKLFF
NA,TRBV10-1,NA,TRBJ2-3,TGCGCCAGCAGTGAGTCAAGAACTCCGAGTACAGATACGCAGTATTTT,CASSESRTPSTDTQYF
NA,TRBV5-1,NA,TRBJ2-5,TGCGCCAGCAGCTTTTCGGCGCAGGAAGCGGGTTCAGAGACCCAGTACTTC,CASSFSAQEAGSETQYF
NA,TRBV5-1,NA,TRBJ1-4,TGCGCCAGCAGCTTCGGAGTTGCAACTAATGAAAAACTGTTTTTT,CASSFGVATNEKLFF
NA,TRBV7-7,NA,TRBJ1-3,TGTGCCAGCAGCTTAAGGAGGGGAAACACCATATATTTT,CASSLRRGNTIYF
few,TRBV10-3,TRBD1,TRBJ2-2,TGTGCCACCCAGGAAGAGGGACAGGGTATAGGGGAGCTGTTTTTT,CATQEEGQGIGELFF
NA,TRBV29-1,NA,TRBJ1-1,TGCAGCGGCAGACGGGACACTGAAGCTTTCTTT,CSGRRDTEAFF
NA,TRBV28,NA,TRBJ2-2,TGTGCCAGCAGTACGGGGGGGGGACAGGGTTTTCGGGAGCTGTTTTTT,CASSTGGGQGFRELFF
once,TRBV6-6,NA,TRBJ1-3,TGTGCCAGTTGGACAGTCGCCTCTGGAAACACCATATATTTT,CASWTVASGNTIYF
NA,TRBV29-1,TRBD2,TRBJ2-2,TGCAGCGTTTCTAGCGGGGGTAACACCGGGGAGCTGTTTTTT,CSVSSGGNTGELFF
NA,TRBV18,TRBD2,TRBJ2-1,TGTGCCAGCTCACGAGAGGGGACTATAATGAATGAGCAGTTCTTC,CASSREGTIMNEQFF
NA,TRBV7-6,NA,TRBJ1-2,TGTGCCAGCAGCTTAGCGCCCGGGTCCCAAACGTATGGCTACACCTTC,CASSLAPGSQTYGYTF
NA,TRBV5-1,TRBD1,TRBJ2-3,TGCGCCAGCAGCTCGGGGGACAGGGTCACAGATACGCAGTATTTT,CASSSGDRVTDTQYF
NA,TRBV28,TRBD1,TRBJ1-2,TGTGCCAGCAGTTTAGCCAGCTACAGGGGGTCGTATGGCTACACCTTC,CASSLASYRGSYGYTF
NA,TRBV25-1,TRBD1,TRBJ2-2,TGTGCCTCCAGGGACAGGGGGGTCACCGGGGAGCTGTTTTTT,CASRDRGVTGELFF
NA,TRBV29-1,TRBD2,TRBJ2-3,TGCAGCGTTGAAGCGGGTAGCGGGAGTGTTACAGATACGCAGTATTTT,CSVEAGSGSVTDTQYF
NA,TRBV7-2,TRBD2,TRBJ2-7,TGTGCCAGCCTTCGGGACTATAACTACGAGCAGTACTTC,CASLRDYNYEQYF
NA,TRBV6-5,NA,TRBJ1-1,TGTGCCAGCAGCCATGACACAGGTAACACTGAAGCTTTCTTT,CASSHDTGNTEAFF
NA,TRBV5-1,TRBD1,TRBJ1-2,TGCGCCAGCAGCGTACAGGGGGCAACTAACTATGGCTACACCTTC,CASSVQGATNYGYTF
NA,TRBV5-5,NA,TRBJ1-1,TGTGCCAGCAGCGTACAGGGTGACACTGAAGCTTTCTTT,CASSVQGDTEAFF
once,TRBV2,TRBD1,TRBJ2-1,TGTGCCAGCAGTGGACAGGGGGCGGGTGAGCAGTTCTTC,CASSGQGAGEQFF
NA,TRBV7-2,TRBD2,TRBJ2-2,TGTGCCAGCAGCTTAAGACTAGCGTATTCCGGGGAGCTGTTTTTT,CASSLRLAYSGELFF
NA,TRBV7-7,TRBD2,TRBJ2-1,TGTGCTAGCAGCGGAGCGGGAGGTGAGCAGTTCTTC,CASSGAGGEQFF
NA,TRBV10-3,TRBD1,TRBJ1-1,TGTGCCATCACCCCTGGACAGGGGGCATCTGAAGCTTTCTTT,CAITPGQGASEAFF